What follows are 23 T cell receptor beta chains derived from one specimen sequenced in a study of OX40 agonist ivuxolimab in advanced cancers. Some clones are missing from TCRdb's copy, which holds only in-frame ones; the method was immunoSEQ multiplex PCR. The repertoire includes around 80,000 clones, around 87% of them detected once, and 0.25% to 0.4% sits in the top ten. Sequenced material: CD4+ or CD8+ T cells sorted from blood, taken in a trial of the OX40 agonist ivuxolimab. The source of these receptors is an adult with an advanced solid tumor such as melanoma, head and neck, liver or kidney cancer.

This chain uses TRBV7-9 with TRBJ1-2, with a tentative D call TRBD1 (6 bases). The germline V and J ends were trimmed by 6 bases and 1 base, with 12 bases remaining between them. The CDR3 is made up of 14 amino acids. Germline V gene lookup returns CDR1 SEHNR and CDR2 FQNEAQ (reference sequence). CDR3 residues: CASSRTEVNYGYTF. DNA of the CDR3: TGTGCCAGCAGTAGGACAGAAGTTAACTATGGCTACACCTTC. The full variable domain, in which reference TRBV7-9 and TRBJ1-2 provide the parts outside the CDR3, is DTGVSQNPRHKITKRGQNVTFRCDPISEHNRLYWYRQTLGQGPEFLTYFQNEAQLEKSRLLSDRFSAERPKGSFSTLEIQRTEQGDSAMYLCASSRTEVNYGYTFGSGTRLTVV.

J is TRBJ2-1 and V is TRBV6-5; 10 positions agree with TRBD2. The CDR3 contains 16 residues. CDR1 is MNHEY and CDR2 is SVGAGI in the germline V gene. Trimming cost V 0 bases and J 2 bases; bases outside gene matches: 1. CDR3 in DNA: TGTGCCAGCAGTTACTCGAGCGGGGGGGCCTACAATGAGCAGTTCTTC. Its translation: CASSYSSGGAYNEQFF.

The rearrangement joins TRBV5-1 to TRBJ1-1; TRBD1 is a possible D gene (5 bases). V lost 0 bases and J 5 bases, leaving 14 bases between the germline ends. The CDR3 runs 15 residues. CDR1 and CDR2 from the germline V gene are SGHRS and YFSETQ. The CDR3 reads CASSLAGAPVTEAFF. The CDR3 nucleotides are TGCGCCAGCAGCTTGGCCGGGGCCCCAGTAACTGAAGCTTTCTTT.

This chain links TRBV7-8 with TRBJ1-3; no firm D call. Between the trimmed V and J ends, which lost 4 bases and 2 bases, there was a span of 15 bases. In germline, CDR1 is SGHVS, CDR2 FQNEAQ. The CDR3 extends over 16 amino acids. The CDR3 nucleotides are TGTGCCAGCAGCTCCTGGGGAACAGTAGCTGGAAACACCATATATTTT. This codes for CASSSWGTVAGNTIYF.

This sequence joins TRBV20-1 and TRBJ2-1; 7 bases align to TRBD1. The CDR3 covers 11 residues. V lost 6 bases to trimming and J lost 9 bases; unmatched junction nucleotides: 5. Germline V CDR1 and CDR2: DFQATT, SNEGSKA (reference sequence). The CDR3 loop reads CSAIGQAEQFF. In DNA form, the CDR3 reads TGCAGTGCCATCGGACAGGCTGAGCAGTTCTTC.

This chain uses TRBV7-8 with TRBJ1-1; D is perhaps TRBD1 (5 bases). CDR1 and CDR2 (germline): SGHVS, FQNEAQ. V was cut by 6 bases and J by 8 bases, with 16 bases left in between. The CDR3 spans 13 residues. CDR3 residues: CASSTDWGGEAFF. The CDR3 coding sequence is TGTGCCAGCAGTACAGACTGGGGGGGGGAAGCTTTCTTT. The full variable domain, in which reference TRBV7-8 and TRBJ1-1 provide the parts outside the CDR3, is GAGVSQSPRYKVAKRGQDVALRCDPISGHVSLFWYQQALGQGPEFLTYFQNEAQLDKSGLPSDRFFAERPEGSVSTLKIQRTQQEDSAVYLCASSTDWGGEAFFGQGTRLTVV.

This rearrangement joins TRBV27 to TRBJ1-6; perhaps TRBD1 as D (5 bases). Looked up from germline, CDR1 is MNHEY and CDR2 is SMNVEV (reference sequence). The CDR3 has 17 amino acids. The V and J ends lost 4 bases and 7 bases respectively, with 20 bases between them. The CDR3 DNA reads as TGTGCCAGCAGTTATAGGTGGGGGAGACAACGCAATTCACCCCTCCACTTT. Residues: CASSYRWGRQRNSPLHF.

This chain joins TRBV11-1 and TRBJ2-7; D is possibly TRBD1 (6 bases). Germline CDR1 and CDR2: SGHAT and FQDESV (reference sequence). This CDR3 is built from 13 residues. Trimming pared 5 bases from V and 2 bases from J, leaving 10 bases between. DNA for the CDR3: TGTGCCAGCAGCGCAAACAGGGCCTACGAGCAGTACTTC. Its translation: CASSANRAYEQYF.

The genes are TRBV5-1 and TRBJ2-7; 10 positions agree with TRBD1. The CDR3 extends over 17 amino acids. Germline V CDR1 and CDR2: SGHRS, YFSETQ. J lost 5 bases, V lost 0 bases, and 11 bases had no gene match. The DNA for the CDR3 is TGCGCCAGCAGCTTGGGGATAGGGACAGGGGCGAGGAACGAGCAGTACTTC. This gives the protein CASSLGIGTGARNEQYF. Full variable domain (rest looked up from reference TRBV5-1 and TRBJ2-7): KAGVTQTPRYLIKTRGQQVTLSCSPISGHRSVSWYQQTPGQGLQFLFEYFSETQRNKGNFPGRFSGRQFSNSRSEMNVSTLELGDSALYLCASSLGIGTGARNEQYFGPGTRLTVT.

This sequence joins TRBV9 and TRBJ1-1; no reliable D call. With 5 bases removed from V and 4 bases from J, the gap between germline ends came to 15 bases. The CDR3 is 14 amino acids. Germline CDR1 reads SGDLS; CDR2 reads YYNGEE. The CDR3 DNA is TGTGCCAGCAGTCTGGGGATCCTTAGCACTGAAGCTTTCTTT. It specifies CASSLGILSTEAFF.

This sequence joins TRBV5-1 and TRBJ2-7, with D hard to call. Deletions cut 4 bases from V and 1 base from J, with 3 bases between. In germline, CDR1 is SGHRS, CDR2 YFSETQ. This CDR3 has 11 amino acids. The CDR3 region is CASSTSYEQYF. CDR3 DNA: TGCGCCAGCAGCACTTCCTACGAGCAGTACTTC.

This chain uses TRBV5-1 with TRBJ2-3, with D perhaps TRBD1 (6 bases). Germline CDR1 is SGHRS and CDR2 is YFSETQ. This CDR3 has 15 residues. Between the trimmed V and J ends, which lost 4 bases and 3 bases, there was a span of 15 bases. In DNA, the CDR3 is TGCGCCAGCAGCCCGGGTGGGGGCATGACAGATACGCAGTATTTT. Translating gives CASSPGGGMTDTQYF. The variable domain in full, with the rest retrieved from reference TRBV5-1 and TRBJ2-3, is KAGVTQTPRYLIKTRGQQVTLSCSPISGHRSVSWYQQTPGQGLQFLFEYFSETQRNKGNFPGRFSGRQFSNSRSEMNVSTLELGDSALYLCASSPGGGMTDTQYFGPGTRLTVL.

The chain links TRBV7-2 to TRBJ2-7, with D uncertain. CDR1 SGHTA and CDR2 FQGNSA come from the germline V gene. There are 12 residues in the CDR3. V shed 7 bases and J shed 2 bases, with 9 bases lying between them. The CDR3 protein is CASTTLTYEQYF. DNA of the CDR3: TGTGCCAGCACCACCCTTACCTACGAGCAGTACTTC.

This clone appeared once. The CDR3: CASSFNPGHRNTIYF. The CDR3 DNA follows: TGTGCCAGCAGCTTCAATCCGGGACATAGAAACACCATATATTTT. This chain connects TRBV7-8 to TRBJ1-3; a possible D gene is TRBD1 (6 bases). Germline CDR1 reads SGHVS; CDR2 reads FQNEAQ. V dropped 3 bases and J dropped 5 bases, with 14 bases sitting between them. This CDR3 has 15 amino acids.

Turning to this clone: A read error may account for a junction end that differs from germline. This rearrangement joins TRBV5-5 to TRBJ2-3, with 8 bases that match TRBD1. The CDR3 loop spans 16 amino acids. The germline V gene encodes CDR1 SGHKS and CDR2 YYEKEE (reference sequence). CDR3 region: CASSLGTLDRGNPGPF. CDR3 in DNA: TGTGCCAGCAGCTTGGGGACGTTAGACAGGGGCAACCCAGGCCCTTTT.

V is TRBV5-1 and J is TRBJ2-1; D may be TRBD1 (6 bases). CDR1 and CDR2 (germline): SGHRS, YFSETQ. With 4 bases removed from V and 0 bases from J, the gap between germline ends came to 11 bases. This CDR3 is built from 15 residues. This CDR3 reads CASSGGQPSYNEQFF. The CDR3, as DNA: TGCGCCAGCAGCGGGGGCCAACCCTCCTACAATGAGCAGTTCTTC.

The gene calls are TRBV15 and TRBJ1-2; tentative D call: TRBD1 (5 bases). Trimming removed 1 base from V and 2 bases from J, with 11 bases in between. The germline V gene encodes CDR1 LNHNV and CDR2 YYDKDF (reference sequence). The CDR3 has 15 residues. The CDR3 DNA sequence: TGTGCCACCAGCAGAGTTCAGGGATCCAACTATGGCTACACCTTC. Translated, it gives CATSRVQGSNYGYTF. Using reference TRBV15 and TRBJ1-2 for the parts outside the CDR3, the full variable domain is DAMVIQNPRYQVTQFGKPVTLSCSQTLNHNVMYWYQQKSSQAPKLLFHYYDKDFNNEADTPDNFQSRRPNTSFCFLDIRSPGLGDTAMYLCATSRVQGSNYGYTFGSGTRLTVV.

This chain connects TRBV7-6 to TRBJ2-2, with D unclear. Germline CDR1 reads SGHVS; CDR2 reads FNYEAQ. V lost 3 bases and J 2 bases, leaving 4 bases between the germline ends. The CDR3 loop spans 13 amino acids. The CDR3 DNA is TGTGCCAGCAGCTTTGGAAACACCGGGGAGCTGTTTTTT. It codes for CASSFGNTGELFF. Variable domain in full (rest from reference TRBV7-6 and TRBJ2-2): GAGVSQSPRYKVTKRGQDVALRCDPISGHVSLYWYRQALGQGPEFLTYFNYEAQQDKSGLPNDRFSAERPEGSISTLTIQRTEQRDSAMYRCASSFGNTGELFFGEGSRLTVL.

The chain employs TRBV7-2 and TRBJ2-5, with D maybe TRBD2 (7 bases). Trimming shortened V by 3 bases and J by 4 bases, and 12 bases separated the two germline ends. The CDR3 is 14 residues long. CDR1 SGHTA and CDR2 FQGNSA come from the germline V gene. CDR3 coding DNA: TGTGCCAGCAGCTTGGGGGGCGGGGGAGAGACCCAGTACTTC. Translating gives CASSLGGGGETQYF. The full variable domain, its missing parts supplied by reference TRBV7-2 and TRBJ2-5, is GAGVSQSPSNKVTEKGKDVELRCDPISGHTALYWYRQSLGQGLEFLIYFQGNSAPDKSGLPSDRFSAERTGGSVSTLTIQRTQQEDSAVYLCASSLGGGGETQYFGPGTRLLVL.

J is TRBJ2-7 and V is TRBV5-1; no reliable D call. CDR1 SGHRS and CDR2 YFSETQ come from the germline V gene. Deletions cut 0 bases from V and 2 bases from J, with 12 bases between. This CDR3 region has 15 residues. CDR3 region: CASSLVADTTYEQYF. CDR3 nucleotide sequence: TGCGCCAGCAGCTTGGTGGCAGATACTACCTACGAGCAGTACTTC.

The V and J genes are TRBV15 and TRBJ2-5; D is perhaps TRBD1 (5 bases). The CDR3 spans 14 residues. Germline values: CDR1 LNHNV, CDR2 YYDKDF (reference sequence). Trimming stripped 0 bases from V and 4 bases from J, with 9 bases between. CDR3 bases: TGTGCCACCAGCAGAGATCGTGGGGCAGAGACCCAGTACTTC. Amino acid sequence: CATSRDRGAETQYF. Drawing the rest from reference TRBV15 and TRBJ2-5, the complete variable domain is DAMVIQNPRYQVTQFGKPVTLSCSQTLNHNVMYWYQQKSSQAPKLLFHYYDKDFNNEADTPDNFQSRRPNTSFCFLDIRSPGLGDTAMYLCATSRDRGAETQYFGPGTRLLVL.

The chain links TRBV7-2 to TRBJ2-1; a weak D match, TRBD2 (6 bases). V was shortened by 6 bases and J by 6 bases, with 18 bases between the two germline ends. The germline V gene encodes CDR1 SGHTA and CDR2 FQGNSA. The CDR3 has 15 amino acids. DNA for the CDR3: TGTGCCAGCAGGCTAGTGCTAGCGAGTGGCAATGAGCAGTTCTTC. Translation gives CASRLVLASGNEQFF. Together with reference TRBV7-2 and TRBJ2-1, the CDR3 gives the full variable domain: GAGVSQSPSNKVTEKGKDVELRCDPISGHTALYWYRQSLGQGLEFLIYFQGNSAPDKSGLPSDRFSAERTGGSVSTLTIQRTQQEDSAVYLCASRLVLASGNEQFFGPGTRLTVL.

This sequence joins TRBV9 and TRBJ2-3; TRBD1 aligns across 8 bases. V dropped 0 bases and J dropped 1; count of bases not matched to a gene: 4. The V gene's germline CDR1 is SGDLS and CDR2 YYNGEE. This CDR3 is 16 amino acids long. The CDR3 sequence is CASSVGQGKGTDTQYF. The CDR3 nucleotides are TGTGCCAGCAGCGTAGGACAGGGGAAGGGCACAGATACGCAGTATTTT.